A selection of T cell receptor beta chains follows, all from one sample in a study of cytomegalovirus exposure and HLA in healthy donors. TCRdb's table, derived via immunoSEQ multiplex PCR, lists solely in-frame clones and lacks some. The table shows about 100,000 clones, with 85% to 90% occurring only once. The sample comprised PBMCs. These receptors were collected from a man aged 25-45 years in good health and CMV-seronegative. The CDR3 runs from the conserved cysteine through the conserved F or W. The D gene is left open where the match is weak. Size is stated for part of the rows, as once, few or many counts, or as a class when the clone is expanded.

d_gene: TRBD1
j_gene: TRBJ1-4
abundance: NA
v_gene: TRBV28
CDR3nt: TGTGCCAGCACTCCCGGACAGGGGAAAGTTGCAACTAATGAAAAACTGTTTTTT
CDR3aa: CASTPGQGKVATNEKLFF

d_gene: NA
j_gene: TRBJ2-7
abundance: NA
v_gene: TRBV2
CDR3nt: TGTGCCAGCAGTGAAGGCGGGGCTACTACCTACGAGCAGTACTTC
CDR3aa: CASSEGGATTYEQYF

d_gene: TRBD2
j_gene: TRBJ2-3
abundance: NA
v_gene: TRBV7-2
CDR3nt: TGTGCCAGCAGCTTCTCTGCGGGAGCGGCGGCAGATACGCAGTATTTT
CDR3aa: CASSFSAGAAADTQYF

d_gene: TRBD1
j_gene: TRBJ1-3
abundance: NA
v_gene: TRBV15
CDR3nt: TGTGCCACCAGCAGTGACAGGGTAACTGGAAACACCATATATTTT
CDR3aa: CATSSDRVTGNTIYF

d_gene: NA
j_gene: TRBJ2-7
abundance: NA
v_gene: TRBV30
CDR3nt: TGTGCCTGGAGTGTACCTGGCAGGTTGTGGTCCTACGAGCAGTACTTC
CDR3aa: CAWSVPGRLWSYEQYF

d_gene: NA
j_gene: TRBJ2-7
abundance: NA
v_gene: TRBV11-3
CDR3nt: TGTGCCAGCAGTCCAAGGGGTTCCTACGAGCAGTACTTC
CDR3aa: CASSPRGSYEQYF

d_gene: NA
j_gene: TRBJ2-3
abundance: NA
v_gene: TRBV10-2
CDR3nt: TGCGCCAGCAGTGAAGCGTGGCGGGTCCGCACAGATACGCAGTATTTT
CDR3aa: CASSEAWRVRTDTQYF

d_gene: TRBD2
j_gene: TRBJ2-3
abundance: NA
v_gene: TRBV29-1
CDR3nt: TGCAGCGTTGAACCATCTAGCGGGGGGGTCACAGATACGCAGTATTTT
CDR3aa: CSVEPSSGGVTDTQYF

d_gene: TRBD1
j_gene: TRBJ2-1
abundance: NA
v_gene: TRBV4-2
CDR3nt: TGTGCCAGCAGCCAAGAGGGCTGGACAGGGGGGGCTGAGCAGTTCTTC
CDR3aa: CASSQEGWTGGAEQFF

d_gene: NA
j_gene: TRBJ1-1
abundance: once
v_gene: TRBV30
CDR3nt: TGTGCCTGGAGAGGACAGTCCTCGGGTGAAGCTTTCTTT
CDR3aa: CAWRGQSSGEAFF

d_gene: NA
j_gene: TRBJ1-5
abundance: NA
v_gene: TRBV6-6
CDR3nt: TGTGCCAGCAGTACGGGCAGGGGCAATCAGCCCCAGCATTTT
CDR3aa: CASSTGRGNQPQHF

d_gene: NA
j_gene: TRBJ1-4
abundance: NA
v_gene: TRBV2
CDR3nt: TGTGCCAGCAATCCCACAGGGGAAAAACTGTTTTTT
CDR3aa: CASNPTGEKLFF

d_gene: NA
j_gene: TRBJ2-2
abundance: few
v_gene: TRBV19
CDR3nt: TGTGCCAGTAGTAGGGGGCTAGCTGGCGGGGAGCTGTTTTTT
CDR3aa: CASSRGLAGGELFF

d_gene: TRBD1
j_gene: TRBJ1-5
abundance: few
v_gene: TRBV28
CDR3nt: TGTGCCAGCAGAGCGGACAGGGGGCCCAATCAGCCCCAGCATTTT
CDR3aa: CASRADRGPNQPQHF

d_gene: NA
j_gene: TRBJ2-7
abundance: NA
v_gene: TRBV6-6
CDR3nt: TGTGCCAGCAGTCTGGGACTCCACCGCTACGAGCAGTACTTC
CDR3aa: CASSLGLHRYEQYF

d_gene: NA
j_gene: TRBJ2-2
abundance: NA
v_gene: TRBV5-1
CDR3nt: TGCGCCAGCAGCTTGGGGGCCCAACAGTGGACCGGGGAGCTGTTTTTT
CDR3aa: CASSLGAQQWTGELFF

d_gene: TRBD1
j_gene: TRBJ1-3
abundance: NA
v_gene: TRBV9
CDR3nt: TGTGCCAGCAGCGCCGGGACAGGAAAAGAAAACACCATATATTTT
CDR3aa: CASSAGTGKENTIYF

d_gene: NA
j_gene: TRBJ2-7
abundance: NA
v_gene: TRBV28
CDR3nt: TGTGCCAGCAGTTTTAAAGGACAAGTGGTATACTTC
CDR3aa: CASSFKGQVVYF

d_gene: NA
j_gene: TRBJ2-2
abundance: NA
v_gene: TRBV6-5
CDR3nt: TGTGCCAGCAGTCGAGGGAGCACCGGGGAGCTGTTTTTT
CDR3aa: CASSRGSTGELFF

d_gene: NA
j_gene: TRBJ2-2
abundance: NA
v_gene: TRBV20-1
CDR3nt: TGCAGTGCGGTCGGTTCGGAGCTGTTTTTT
CDR3aa: CSAVGSELFF

d_gene: NA
j_gene: TRBJ1-1
abundance: NA
v_gene: TRBV6-1
CDR3nt: TGTGCCAGCAGTGAAGCGCTGAGGGAAGCTTTCTTT
CDR3aa: CASSEALREAFF

d_gene: TRBD2
j_gene: TRBJ2-7
abundance: NA
v_gene: TRBV27
CDR3nt: TGTGCCAGCAGTTTTGTTGCGGGAGGGCCCTACGAGCAGTACTTC
CDR3aa: CASSFVAGGPYEQYF

d_gene: NA
j_gene: TRBJ2-1
abundance: once
v_gene: TRBV4-1
CDR3nt: TGCGCCAGCAGCCACCTTGCTGAAGGCAGGTCCTACAATGAGCAGTTCTTC
CDR3aa: CASSHLAEGRSYNEQFF

d_gene: NA
j_gene: TRBJ1-4
abundance: NA
v_gene: TRBV15
CDR3nt: TGTGCCACCAGCAGAGATAATCGGGAAAAACTGTTTTTT
CDR3aa: CATSRDNREKLFF

d_gene: TRBD2
j_gene: TRBJ2-1
abundance: NA
v_gene: TRBV6-6
CDR3nt: TGTGCCAGCAGTTCCACTAGCGGGGGGGCCAGGGAGCAGTTCTTC
CDR3aa: CASSSTSGGAREQFF

d_gene: NA
j_gene: TRBJ2-7
abundance: NA
v_gene: TRBV15
CDR3nt: TGTGCCACCAGCGTGGGACTTCACTACGAGCAGTACTTC
CDR3aa: CATSVGLHYEQYF

d_gene: NA
j_gene: TRBJ2-7
abundance: NA
v_gene: TRBV18
CDR3nt: TGTGCCAGCTCCCCAGGCGGCCCCTCCTACGAGCAGTACTTC
CDR3aa: CASSPGGPSYEQYF

d_gene: TRBD1
j_gene: TRBJ1-4
abundance: NA
v_gene: TRBV6-1
CDR3nt: TGTGCCAGCAGTCCATCGGACAGGGAGTACGGAAAACTGTTTTTT
CDR3aa: CASSPSDREYGKLFF

d_gene: TRBD1
j_gene: TRBJ1-2
abundance: NA
v_gene: TRBV5-1
CDR3nt: TGCGCCAGCAGTACCGGACAGGGTCTTGGCTACACCTTC
CDR3aa: CASSTGQGLGYTF

d_gene: NA
j_gene: TRBJ1-2
abundance: NA
v_gene: TRBV5-4
CDR3nt: TGTGCCAGCAGCTTGGCCGGGGGCTATGGCTACACCTTC
CDR3aa: CASSLAGGYGYTF

d_gene: NA
j_gene: TRBJ2-3
abundance: NA
v_gene: TRBV6-5
CDR3nt: TGTGCCAGCAGTTACTCGAGGTTAAGCGGCACAGATACGCAGTATTTT
CDR3aa: CASSYSRLSGTDTQYF

d_gene: TRBD1
j_gene: TRBJ2-7
abundance: NA
v_gene: TRBV5-4
CDR3nt: TGTGCCAGCAGCCAACGGGACAGCTCCTACGAGCAGTACTTC
CDR3aa: CASSQRDSSYEQYF

d_gene: NA
j_gene: TRBJ2-1
abundance: NA
v_gene: TRBV6-5
CDR3nt: TGTGCCAGCAGTTCTCCCGGGACTTACAATGAGCAGTTCTTC
CDR3aa: CASSSPGTYNEQFF

d_gene: NA
j_gene: TRBJ2-3
abundance: NA
v_gene: TRBV28
CDR3nt: TGTGCCAGCAGCCTGAGGGGGGGACTCTCAAATACGCAGTATTTT
CDR3aa: CASSLRGGLSNTQYF

d_gene: NA
j_gene: TRBJ2-7
abundance: NA
v_gene: TRBV5-6
CDR3nt: TGTGCCAGCAGCTTTGGGGACTACGAGCAGTACTTC
CDR3aa: CASSFGDYEQYF

d_gene: NA
j_gene: TRBJ1-5
abundance: NA
v_gene: TRBV28
CDR3nt: TGTGCCAGCAGTTTCGTGTCAGAATATTATAGCAATCAGCCCCAGCATTTT
CDR3aa: CASSFVSEYYSNQPQHF

d_gene: NA
j_gene: TRBJ2-7
abundance: NA
v_gene: TRBV2
CDR3nt: TGTGCCAGCCTGCTAGAACGACAGGCTACCTCCTACGAGCAGTACTTC
CDR3aa: CASLLERQATSYEQYF

d_gene: NA
j_gene: TRBJ1-4
abundance: once
v_gene: TRBV4-1
CDR3nt: TGCGCCAGCAGCCAAGACAGGGGTAATGAAAAACTGTTTTTT
CDR3aa: CASSQDRGNEKLFF

d_gene: NA
j_gene: TRBJ1-1
abundance: few
v_gene: TRBV2
CDR3nt: TGTGCCAGCAGTGGAGGTACGGCGGCTTTCTTT
CDR3aa: CASSGGTAAFF

d_gene: TRBD1
j_gene: TRBJ2-7
abundance: NA
v_gene: TRBV11-2
CDR3nt: TGTGCCAGCAGCCAAGTTGGGACAGGGACCTACGAGCAGTACTTC
CDR3aa: CASSQVGTGTYEQYF

d_gene: TRBD1
j_gene: TRBJ2-7
abundance: NA
v_gene: TRBV18
CDR3nt: TGTGCCAGCTCACCGGAAGTGAGGATTGACAGGGGGTCCCGCTACGAGCAGTACTTC
CDR3aa: CASSPEVRIDRGSRYEQYF

d_gene: TRBD2
j_gene: TRBJ2-1
abundance: NA
v_gene: TRBV9
CDR3nt: TGTGCCAGCAGCGTAGGTCTAGCGGTTAATGAGCAGTTCTTC
CDR3aa: CASSVGLAVNEQFF

d_gene: NA
j_gene: TRBJ2-1
abundance: once
v_gene: TRBV5-6
CDR3nt: TGTGCCAGCACCCGGCCGGGGCGGGAGAGGGGGGTCTACAATGAGCAGTTCTTC
CDR3aa: CASTRPGRERGVYNEQFF

d_gene: TRBD1
j_gene: TRBJ1-2
abundance: NA
v_gene: TRBV6-5
CDR3nt: TGTGCCAGCACCTCATACAGGGGGCGAGATGGCTACACCTTC
CDR3aa: CASTSYRGRDGYTF

d_gene: TRBD2
j_gene: TRBJ2-3
abundance: NA
v_gene: TRBV5-4
CDR3nt: TGTGCCAGCAGCTTCCCCGCGGCGGGAGGTCGAGATACGCAGTATTTT
CDR3aa: CASSFPAAGGRDTQYF

d_gene: NA
j_gene: TRBJ1-1
abundance: NA
v_gene: TRBV28
CDR3nt: TGTGCCAGCAGAACTAGGGCGAGGACTGAAGCTTTCTTT
CDR3aa: CASRTRARTEAFF

d_gene: NA
j_gene: TRBJ2-3
abundance: NA
v_gene: TRBV7-3
CDR3nt: TGTGCCAGCAGCTCCCACCCCCGGGATACGCAGTATTTT
CDR3aa: CASSSHPRDTQYF

d_gene: NA
j_gene: TRBJ1-5
abundance: NA
v_gene: TRBV9
CDR3nt: TGTGCCAGCAGCGTATCCCCGGACAGTCGAAATCAGCCCCAGCATTTT
CDR3aa: CASSVSPDSRNQPQHF